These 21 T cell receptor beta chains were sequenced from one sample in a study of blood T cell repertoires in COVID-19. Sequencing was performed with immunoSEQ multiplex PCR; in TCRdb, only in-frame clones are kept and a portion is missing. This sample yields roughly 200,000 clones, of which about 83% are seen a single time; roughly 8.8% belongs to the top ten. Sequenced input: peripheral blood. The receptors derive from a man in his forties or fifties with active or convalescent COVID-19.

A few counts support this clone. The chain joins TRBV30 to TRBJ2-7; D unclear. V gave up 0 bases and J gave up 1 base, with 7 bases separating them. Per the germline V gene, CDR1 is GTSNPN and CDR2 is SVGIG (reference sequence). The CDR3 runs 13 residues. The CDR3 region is CAWSVGVSYEQYF. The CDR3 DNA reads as TGTGCCTGGAGTGTAGGAGTATCCTACGAGCAGTACTTC.

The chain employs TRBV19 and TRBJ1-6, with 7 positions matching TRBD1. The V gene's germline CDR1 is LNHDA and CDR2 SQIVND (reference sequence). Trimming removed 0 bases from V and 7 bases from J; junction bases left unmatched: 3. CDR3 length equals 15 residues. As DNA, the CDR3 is TGTGCCAGTAGTATAGATACGACAGGGAATTCACCCCTCCACTTT. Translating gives CASSIDTTGNSPLHF. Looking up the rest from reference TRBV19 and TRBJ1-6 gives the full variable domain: DGGITQSPKYLFRKEGQNVTLSCEQNLNHDAMYWYRQDPGQGLRLIYYSQIVNDFQKGDIAEGYSVSREKKESFPLTVTSAQKNPTAFYLCASSIDTTGNSPLHFGNGTRLTVT.

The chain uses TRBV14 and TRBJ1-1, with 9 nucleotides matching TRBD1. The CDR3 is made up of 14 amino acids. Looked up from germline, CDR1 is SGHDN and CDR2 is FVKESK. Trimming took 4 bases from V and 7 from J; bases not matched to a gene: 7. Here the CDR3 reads CASSPQQGAVEAFF. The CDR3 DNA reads TGTGCCAGCAGCCCTCAACAGGGGGCGGTTGAAGCTTTCTTT.

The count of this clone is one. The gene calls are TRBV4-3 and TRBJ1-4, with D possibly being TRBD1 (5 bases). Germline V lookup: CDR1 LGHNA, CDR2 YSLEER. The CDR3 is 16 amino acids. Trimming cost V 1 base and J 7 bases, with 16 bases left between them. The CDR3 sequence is CASSQVMGGLSEKLFF. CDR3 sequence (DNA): TGCGCCAGCAGCCAAGTGATGGGGGGATTATCTGAAAAACTGTTTTTT.

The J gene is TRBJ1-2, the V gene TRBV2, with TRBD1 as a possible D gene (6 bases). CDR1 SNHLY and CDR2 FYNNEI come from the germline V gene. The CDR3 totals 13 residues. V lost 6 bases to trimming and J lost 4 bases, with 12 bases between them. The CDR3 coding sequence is TGTGCCAGCAGCCCGAGGACAGTCTATGGCTACACCTTC. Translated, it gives CASSPRTVYGYTF.

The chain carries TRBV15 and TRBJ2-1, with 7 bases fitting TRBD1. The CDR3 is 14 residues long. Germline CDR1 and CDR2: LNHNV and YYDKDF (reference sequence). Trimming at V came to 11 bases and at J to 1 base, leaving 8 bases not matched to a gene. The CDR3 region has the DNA TGTGCCGTTGGGGGACAGACGTCCTACAATGAGCAGTTCTTC. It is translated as CAVGGQTSYNEQFF. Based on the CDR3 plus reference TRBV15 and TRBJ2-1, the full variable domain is DAMVIQNPRYQVTQFGKPVTLSCSQTLNHNVMYWYQQKSSQAPKLLFHYYDKDFNNEADTPDNFQSRRPNTSFCFLDIRSPGLGDTAMYLCAVGGQTSYNEQFFGPGTRLTVL.

The CDR3 region is CASRDSFNQPQHF. Written as DNA, the CDR3 is TGTGCCAGCAGGGACAGCTTCAATCAGCCCCAGCATTTT. This chain links TRBV19 with TRBJ1-5; TRBD1 agrees at 7 bases. The CDR3 is 13 amino acids. The germline gives CDR1 LNHDA, CDR2 SQIVND (reference sequence). V lost 9 bases and J lost 3; bases outside the gene matches: 5.

The CDR3 DNA follows: TGTGCCAGCAGCTTACCGGGACTAGCGGGAGAATTAGGTGAGCAGTTCTTC. Its protein is CASSLPGLAGELGEQFF. The J gene is TRBJ2-1, the V gene TRBV5-6; 14 nucleotides match TRBD2. CDR1 SGHDT and CDR2 YYEEEE come from the germline V gene. There are 17 residues in the CDR3. With V trimmed by 2 bases and J by 9 bases, 10 bases remained unmatched. Based on the CDR3 plus reference TRBV5-6 and TRBJ2-1, the full variable domain is DAGVTQSPTHLIKTRGQQVTLRCSPKSGHDTVSWYQQALGQGPQFIFQYYEEEERQRGNFPDRFSGHQFPNYSSELNVNALLLGDSALYLCASSLPGLAGELGEQFFGPGTRLTVL.

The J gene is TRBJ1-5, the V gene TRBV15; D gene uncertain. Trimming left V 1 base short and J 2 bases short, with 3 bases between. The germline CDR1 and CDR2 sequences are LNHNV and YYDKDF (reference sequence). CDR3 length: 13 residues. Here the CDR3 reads CATSRGGNQPQHF. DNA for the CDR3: TGTGCCACCAGCAGAGGAGGCAATCAGCCCCAGCATTTT.

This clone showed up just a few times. The CDR3 DNA reads as TGTGCCAGCAGTTACTCGTCGACCGATCCAGGGTCCTACGAGCAGTACTTC. It yields the protein CASSYSSTDPGSYEQYF. The V and J genes are TRBV6-2 or TRBV6-3 and TRBJ2-7; a possible D gene is TRBD1 (5 bases). Between the trimmed V and J ends, which lost 0 bases and 1 base, there was a span of 16 bases. CDR1 MNHEY and CDR2 SVGEGT come from the germline V gene. There are 17 residues in the CDR3.

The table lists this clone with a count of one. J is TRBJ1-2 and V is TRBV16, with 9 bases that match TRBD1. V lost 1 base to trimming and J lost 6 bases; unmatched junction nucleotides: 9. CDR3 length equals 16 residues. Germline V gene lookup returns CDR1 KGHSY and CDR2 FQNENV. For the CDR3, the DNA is TGTGCCAGCAGCCAATTTTCCGGGACAGGGAATGATGGCTACACCTTC. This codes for CASSQFSGTGNDGYTF.

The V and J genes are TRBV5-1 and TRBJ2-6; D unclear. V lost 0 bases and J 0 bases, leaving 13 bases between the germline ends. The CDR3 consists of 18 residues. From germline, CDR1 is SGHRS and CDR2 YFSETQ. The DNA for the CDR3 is TGCGCCAGCAGCTTGGAAGACTTACTAAGCTCTGGGGCCAACGTCCTGACTTTC. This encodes CASSLEDLLSSGANVLTF.

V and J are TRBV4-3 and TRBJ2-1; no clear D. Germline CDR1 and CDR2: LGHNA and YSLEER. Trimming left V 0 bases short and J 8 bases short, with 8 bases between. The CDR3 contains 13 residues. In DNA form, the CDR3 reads TGCGCCAGCAGCCAAGAGAACCGGGATGAGCAGTTCTTC. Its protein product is CASSQENRDEQFF.

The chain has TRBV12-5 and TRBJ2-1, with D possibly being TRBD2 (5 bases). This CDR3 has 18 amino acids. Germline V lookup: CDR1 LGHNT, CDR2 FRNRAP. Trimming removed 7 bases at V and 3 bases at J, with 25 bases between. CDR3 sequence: CASDPPVGGLDIYNEQFF. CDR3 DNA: TGTGCTAGTGACCCCCCCGTCGGAGGTCTCGATATCTACAATGAGCAGTTCTTC. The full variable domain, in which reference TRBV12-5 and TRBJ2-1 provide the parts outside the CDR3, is DARVTQTPRHKVTEMGQEVTMRCQPILGHNTVFWYRQTMMQGLELLAYFRNRAPLDDSGMPKDRFSAEMPDATLATLKIQPSEPRDSAVYFCASDPPVGGLDIYNEQFFGPGTRLTVL.

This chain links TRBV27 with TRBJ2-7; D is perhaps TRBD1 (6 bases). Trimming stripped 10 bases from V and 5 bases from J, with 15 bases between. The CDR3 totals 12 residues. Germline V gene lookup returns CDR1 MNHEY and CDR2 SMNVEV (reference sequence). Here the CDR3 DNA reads TGTGCCATCCGAACAGGGTTCGACGAGCAGTACTTC. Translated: CAIRTGFDEQYF.

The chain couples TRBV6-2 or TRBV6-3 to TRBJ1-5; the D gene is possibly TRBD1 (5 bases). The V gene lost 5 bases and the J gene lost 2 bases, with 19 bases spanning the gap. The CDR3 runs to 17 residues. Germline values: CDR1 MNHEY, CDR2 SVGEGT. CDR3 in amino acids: CASSTPLGGGGNQPQHF. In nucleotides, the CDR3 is TGTGCCAGCAGTACCCCCTTGGGGGGGGGAGGCAATCAGCCCCAGCATTTT.

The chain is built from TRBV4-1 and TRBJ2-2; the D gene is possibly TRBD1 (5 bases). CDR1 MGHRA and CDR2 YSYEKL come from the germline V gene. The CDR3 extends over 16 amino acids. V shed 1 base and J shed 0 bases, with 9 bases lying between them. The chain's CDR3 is CASSQAADTNTGELFF. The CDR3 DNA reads TGCGCCAGCAGCCAAGCGGCGGACACGAACACCGGGGAGCTGTTTTTT.

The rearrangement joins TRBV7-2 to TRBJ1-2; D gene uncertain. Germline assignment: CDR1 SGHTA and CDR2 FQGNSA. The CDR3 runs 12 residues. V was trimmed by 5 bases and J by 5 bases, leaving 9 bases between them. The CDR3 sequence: CASSPSQYGYTF. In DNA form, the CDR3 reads TGTGCCAGCAGCCCGTCCCAGTATGGCTACACCTTC. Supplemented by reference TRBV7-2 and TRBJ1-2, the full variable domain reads GAGVSQSPSNKVTEKGKDVELRCDPISGHTALYWYRQSLGQGLEFLIYFQGNSAPDKSGLPSDRFSAERTGGSVSTLTIQRTQQEDSAVYLCASSPSQYGYTFGSGTRLTVV.

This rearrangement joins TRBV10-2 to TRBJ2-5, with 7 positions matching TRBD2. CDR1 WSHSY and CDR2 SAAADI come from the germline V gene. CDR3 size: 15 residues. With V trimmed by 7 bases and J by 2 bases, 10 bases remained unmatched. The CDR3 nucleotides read TGCGCCAGCACCCCGGGGAGGGGCCGTCAAGAGACCCAGTACTTC. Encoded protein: CASTPGRGRQETQYF.

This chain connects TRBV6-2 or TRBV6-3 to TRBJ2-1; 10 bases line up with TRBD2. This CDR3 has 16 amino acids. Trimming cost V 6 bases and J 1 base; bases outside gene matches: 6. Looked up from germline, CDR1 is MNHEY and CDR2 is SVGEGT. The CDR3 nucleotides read TGTGCCAGCAGCCCTTCTAGCGGGAGATCCTACAATGAGCAGTTCTTC. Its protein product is CASSPSSGRSYNEQFF.

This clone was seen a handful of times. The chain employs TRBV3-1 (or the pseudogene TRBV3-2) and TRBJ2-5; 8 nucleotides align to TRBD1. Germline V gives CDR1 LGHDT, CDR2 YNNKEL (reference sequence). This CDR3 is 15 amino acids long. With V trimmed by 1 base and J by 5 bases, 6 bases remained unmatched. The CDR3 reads CASSQADRAGETQYF. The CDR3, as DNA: TGTGCCAGCAGCCAAGCGGACAGGGCGGGGGAGACCCAGTACTTC.